The rows below give T cell receptor beta chains drawn from one sample of a study of T cells in tuberculosis. The method was immunoSEQ multiplex PCR; TCRdb's version includes in-frame clones alone and lacks a portion of them. The repertoire holds 70,000 to 95,000 clones, with approximately 91% as singletons. What was sequenced was CD1b-GMM tetramer-negative cells sorted from PBMCs. Every receptor here comes from an adult woman with latent tuberculosis. Each CDR3 is given with its conserved first and last residue. The D gene is left open where the match is weak. Part of the rows lack a size; the others show once, few, many or a class for expanded clones.

v_gene	d_gene	j_gene	abundance	CDR3nt	CDR3aa
TRBV2	-	TRBJ2-7	-	TGTGCCAGCAGTACTAGGAAAACCTACGAGCAGTACTTC	CASSTRKTYEQYF
TRBV11-2	TRBD1	TRBJ1-3	few	TGTGCCAGCACCCACATACAGGGGATTGGAAACACCATATATTTT	CASTHIQGIGNTIYF
TRBV7-9	-	TRBJ1-1	-	TGTGCCAGCAGTTTCTCCCCCGGTGCCGGTACCACTGAAGCTTTCTTT	CASSFSPGAGTTEAFF
TRBV7-2	-	TRBJ2-7	-	TGTGCCAGCAGCTTGAACAGGGCATTCGGAAATACTAACTACGAGCAGTACTTC	CASSLNRAFGNTNYEQYF
TRBV7-2	TRBD1	TRBJ2-1	-	TGTGCCAGCAGCTCTGGACAGGGGTCACACAATGAGCAGTTCTTC	CASSSGQGSHNEQFF
TRBV5-4	TRBD1	TRBJ1-1	-	TGTGCCAGCAGCATTGCCGGGACAGAGAACACTGAAGCTTTCTTT	CASSIAGTENTEAFF
TRBV7-7	-	TRBJ2-1	-	TGTGCTAGCAGCCCTGATACGGGGGTCAATGAGCAGTTCTTC	CASSPDTGVNEQFF
TRBV7-8	TRBD2	TRBJ2-2	-	TGTGCCAGCAGCCAAGGACTAGCGGGGTACACCGGGGAGCTGTTTTTT	CASSQGLAGYTGELFF
TRBV5-1	TRBD2	TRBJ2-1	-	TGCGCCAGCAGCTTGGTAACGACTAGCGGGGGGGCGGGTGAGCAGTTCTTC	CASSLVTTSGGAGEQFF
TRBV19	-	TRBJ1-5	-	TGTGCCAGTAGTACCGCCGTGGGCAGCCGAAATCAGCCCCAGCATTTT	CASSTAVGSRNQPQHF
TRBV5-1	TRBD2	TRBJ2-2	-	TGCGCCAGCAGGGCCGGGACTAGCGGGCGGTACACCGGGGAGCTGTTTTTT	CASRAGTSGRYTGELFF
TRBV7-9	-	TRBJ1-4	-	TGTGCCAGCACGGGTCTAGGTACAACTAATGAAAAACTGTTTTTT	CASTGLGTTNEKLFF
TRBV7-8	TRBD1	TRBJ1-2	-	TGTGCCAGCAGCCTGCGGCTACCGGGACAGGGTAGGGTGTATGGCTACACCTTC	CASSLRLPGQGRVYGYTF
TRBV10-3	TRBD2	TRBJ2-6	-	TGTGCCATCAGTGAGGTTGGCGGGGGTTCCCAAGGCTCTGGGGCCAACGTCCTGACTTTC	CAISEVGGGSQGSGANVLTF
TRBV5-1	-	TRBJ1-2	-	TGCGCCAGCAGCTTGGTTAGGGGTTTTGAGGATGGCTACACCTTC	CASSLVRGFEDGYTF
TRBV18	-	TRBJ1-6	-	TGTGCCAGCTCAGAGATTCCTTTCTCCTATAATTCACCCCTCCACTTT	CASSEIPFSYNSPLHF
TRBV10-3	-	TRBJ1-1	-	TGTGCCATCAGTGGGGGCAGGGAAGCTTTCTTT	CAISGGREAFF
TRBV6-5	-	TRBJ1-1	-	TGTGCCAGCAGTTATACAGGGACGGGTCACACTGAAGCTTTCTTT	CASSYTGTGHTEAFF
TRBV4-3	-	TRBJ2-2	-	TGCGCCAGCAGCCAAGAACAAGTCAGGGTGTTCACCGGGGAGCTGTTTTTT	CASSQEQVRVFTGELFF
TRBV5-4	TRBD2	TRBJ2-1	-	TGTGCCAGCAGCTTCGTAGCGGGGGGGCCAAACAATGAGCAGTTCTTC	CASSFVAGGPNNEQFF
TRBV6-4	-	TRBJ2-7	-	TGTGCCAGCAGTGACTCAACCACAGGGTCTTTGGACGAGCAGTACTTC	CASSDSTTGSLDEQYF
TRBV19	TRBD2	TRBJ2-1	-	TGTGCCAGTAGCCCTAGCGGACGATACAATGAGCAGTTCTTC	CASSPSGRYNEQFF
TRBV6-1	-	TRBJ1-2	-	TGTGCCAGCAGTGATGTAGGAGACTGGAACTATGGCTACACCTTC	CASSDVGDWNYGYTF